Below are 13 T cell receptor beta chains sequenced from a single sample in a study of blood T cell repertoires in COVID-19. Sequenced by immunoSEQ multiplex PCR; TCRdb stores in-frame clones only, minus some. The sample shows about 190,000 clones, roughly 89% of them seen only once. Sequenced input: PBMCs or T cells enriched from blood (not recorded which). These receptors were obtained from a woman in her twenties or thirties who had been exposed to COVID-19.

This clone was seen once. The chain is built from TRBV19 and TRBJ2-1, with 7 positions matching TRBD1. The CDR3 has 15 amino acids. V lost 7 bases and J lost 7; bases outside the gene matches: 13. Germline values: CDR1 LNHDA, CDR2 SQIVND (reference sequence). The CDR3 protein is CASTLSGAGGNEQFF. The CDR3 DNA reads TGTGCCAGTACATTGTCCGGGGCAGGGGGAAATGAGCAGTTCTTC.

This clone is a singleton in its sample. J is TRBJ2-1 and V is TRBV2; D is possibly TRBD1 (6 bases). The V and J ends lost 8 bases and 9 bases respectively, with 14 bases between them. This CDR3 region has 12 residues. The germline CDR1 and CDR2 sequences are SNHLY and FYNNEI. The CDR3 reads CASHRDPGEQFF. The CDR3 nucleotides are TGTGCCAGCCACAGGGACCCCGGTGAGCAGTTCTTC. Drawing the rest from reference TRBV2 and TRBJ2-1, the complete variable domain is EPEVTQTPSHQVTQMGQEVILRCVPISNHLYFYWYRQILGQKVEFLVSFYNNEISEKSEIFDDQFSVERPDGSNFTLKIRSTKLEDSAMYFCASHRDPGEQFFGPGTRLTVL.

V gene TRBV7-9 combines with J gene TRBJ1-4; D gene ambiguous. This CDR3 contains 13 residues. Germline lookup yields CDR1 SEHNR and CDR2 FQNEAQ (reference sequence). The ends were cut back, 9 bases at V and 4 bases at J, with 12 bases in the middle. The CDR3 DNA reads as TGTGCCAGTAGCGGGGTCTTTAATGAAAAACTGTTTTTT. Translated, it gives CASSGVFNEKLFF.

The V and J genes are TRBV6-1 and TRBJ1-6, with 7 bases matching TRBD1. V shed 11 bases, J shed 5 bases, and the junction held 9 bases outside the gene matches. The germline gives CDR1 MNHNS, CDR2 SASEGT. The CDR3 extends over 14 amino acids. The CDR3 DNA follows: TGTGCCGTACAAGACAGGGACGATAATTCACCCCTCCACTTT. Encoded protein: CAVQDRDDNSPLHF.

The chain carries TRBV2 and TRBJ2-1, with 10 bases that match TRBD1. The J segment lost 4 bases and the V segment lost 8 bases, leaving 5 bases of the junction unmatched. Germline V gene data show CDR1 as SNHLY and CDR2 as FYNNEI. This CDR3 spans 14 amino acids. The CDR3 DNA reads as TGTGCCAGCTTGACAGGGGGCAGTTACAATGAGCAGTTCTTC. Protein sequence: CASLTGGSYNEQFF.

This chain links TRBV15 with TRBJ2-1, with D perhaps TRBD2 (8 bases). From germline, CDR1 is LNHNV and CDR2 YYDKDF (reference sequence). The CDR3 covers 18 residues. Trimming stripped 0 bases from V and 0 bases from J, with 15 bases between. Written as DNA, the CDR3 is TGTGCCACCAGCAGAGATAGGGGGCTAGCGGGCTCCTACAATGAGCAGTTCTTC. Encoded protein: CATSRDRGLAGSYNEQFF.

J is TRBJ2-7 and V is TRBV6-2 or TRBV6-3, with 10 bases identical to TRBD2. The CDR3 is 16 residues long. From germline, CDR1 is MNHEY and CDR2 SVGEGT. With 2 bases clipped from V and 5 bases from J, the junction kept 9 bases outside the gene matches. Here the CDR3 reads CASSYEQRGGLHEQYF. Written as DNA, the CDR3 is TGTGCCAGCAGTTACGAGCAGCGGGGGGGCCTCCACGAGCAGTACTTC.

The rearrangement uses TRBV2 and TRBJ2-7, with D tentatively TRBD1 (5 bases). In germline, CDR1 is SNHLY, CDR2 FYNNEI. This CDR3 is built from 15 residues. Trimming cost V 3 bases and J 2 bases, with 14 bases left between them. CDR3 protein: CASSEGQGVAYEQYF. Here the CDR3 DNA reads TGTGCCAGCAGTGAGGGGCAGGGCGTTGCCTACGAGCAGTACTTC. Complete variable domain (other parts from reference TRBV2 and TRBJ2-7): EPEVTQTPSHQVTQMGQEVILRCVPISNHLYFYWYRQILGQKVEFLVSFYNNEISEKSEIFDDQFSVERPDGSNFTLKIRSTKLEDSAMYFCASSEGQGVAYEQYFGPGTRLTVT.

In this sample, this clone turned up many times. V is TRBV24-1 and J is TRBJ1-6; TRBD1 might be the D (6 bases). Germline CDR1 is KGHDR and CDR2 is SFDVKD. The CDR3 contains 20 residues. V was trimmed by 5 bases and J by 0 bases, leaving 22 bases between them. The CDR3 loop is CATSGGQGFLMDSYNSPLHF. DNA for the CDR3: TGTGCCACCAGTGGGGGGCAGGGGTTCCTTATGGACTCCTATAATTCACCCCTCCACTTT.

The chain carries TRBV6-5 and TRBJ1-2; 10 bases map to TRBD1. V shed 0 bases, J shed 5 bases, and the junction held 3 bases outside the gene matches. Germline V gene lookup returns CDR1 MNHEY and CDR2 SVGAGI. This CDR3 is built from 15 residues. The CDR3 DNA reads as TGTGCCAGCAGTTACTCGCTGGGACAGGGGTATGGCTACACCTTC. This codes for CASSYSLGQGYGYTF.

The chain employs TRBV6-5 and TRBJ1-2, with D unclear. There are 15 residues in the CDR3. From germline, CDR1 is MNHEY and CDR2 SVGAGI. V lost 7 bases and J lost 5, with 20 bases in between. DNA of the CDR3: TGTGCCAGCAATCCGGTGGGCCTAACCCAATATGGCTACACCTTC. The encoded protein is CASNPVGLTQYGYTF.

As DNA, the CDR3 is TGTGCTAGTGGTCTCCAGATCACAGATACGCAGTATTTT. Translated: CASGLQITDTQYF. The V call is TRBV12-5, the J call TRBJ2-3; no firm D call. V lost 5 bases and J 2 bases, leaving 8 bases between the germline ends. Germline V CDR1 and CDR2: LGHNT, FRNRAP. There are 13 residues in the CDR3.

The rearrangement uses TRBV6-2 or TRBV6-3 and TRBJ1-4; D gene unclear. Germline CDR1 MNHEY, CDR2 SVGEGT. This CDR3 has 14 residues. The V end lost 5 bases, the J end lost 8 bases, and 15 bases lay between the germline ends. The chain's CDR3 is CASSRLIAAEKLFF. CDR3 nucleotide sequence: TGTGCCAGCAGTCGCCTAATTGCAGCGGAAAAACTGTTTTTT.